One and the same sample provided the 2 T cell receptor beta chains below, sequenced in a study of blood T cell repertoires in COVID-19. Clones were sequenced by immunoSEQ multiplex PCR, and TCRdb holds only the in-frame ones, with some missing. The sample yields just under 100,000 clones, about 86% seen once. The material sequenced was peripheral blood. The source is a woman in her fifties or sixties in a cohort sampled during active or convalescent COVID-19.

V gene TRBV7-9 combines with J gene TRBJ2-3; 8 bases align to TRBD2. V dropped 1 base and J dropped 3; count of bases not matched to a gene: 6. Germline assignment: CDR1 SEHNR and CDR2 FQNEAQ (reference sequence). The CDR3 totals 16 residues. CDR3 in DNA: TGTGCCAGCAGCTTAGGTCTACTAGCGGAGACAGATACGCAGTATTTT. Its protein product is CASSLGLLAETDTQYF.

J is TRBJ1-5 and V is TRBV2; a weak D match, TRBD1 (5 bases). V was pared by 3 bases and J by 16 bases, with 16 bases between. Germline V CDR1 and CDR2: SNHLY, FYNNEI. This CDR3 has 12 residues. DNA for the CDR3: TGTGCCAGCAGTGACACAGGACGGGCCCTACATTTT. Residues: CASSDTGRALHF.